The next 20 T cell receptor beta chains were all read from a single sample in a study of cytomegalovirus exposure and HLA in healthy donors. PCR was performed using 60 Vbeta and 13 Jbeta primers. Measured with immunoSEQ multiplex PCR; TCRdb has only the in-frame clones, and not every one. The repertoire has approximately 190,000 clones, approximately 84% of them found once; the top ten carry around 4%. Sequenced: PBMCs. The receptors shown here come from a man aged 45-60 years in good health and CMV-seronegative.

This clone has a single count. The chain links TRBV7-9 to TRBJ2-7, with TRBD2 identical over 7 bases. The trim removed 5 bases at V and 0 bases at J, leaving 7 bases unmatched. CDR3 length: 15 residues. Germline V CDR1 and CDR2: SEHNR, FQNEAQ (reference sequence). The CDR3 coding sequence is TGTGCCAGCAGCGAGGCCGGGACTACCTCCTACGAGCAGTACTTC. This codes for CASSEAGTTSYEQYF.

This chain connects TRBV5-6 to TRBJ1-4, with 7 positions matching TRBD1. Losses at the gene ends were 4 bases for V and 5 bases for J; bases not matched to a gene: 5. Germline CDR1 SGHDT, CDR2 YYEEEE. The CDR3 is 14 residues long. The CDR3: CASSRGGLNEKLFF. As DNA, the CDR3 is TGTGCCAGCAGCCGAGGGGGCTTAAATGAAAAACTGTTTTTT.

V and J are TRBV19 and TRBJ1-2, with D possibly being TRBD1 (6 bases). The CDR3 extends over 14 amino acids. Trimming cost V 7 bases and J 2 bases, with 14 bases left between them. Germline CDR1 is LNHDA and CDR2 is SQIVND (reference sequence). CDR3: CASTLQGFNYGYTF. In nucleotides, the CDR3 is TGTGCCAGTACTCTACAGGGTTTCAACTATGGCTACACCTTC.

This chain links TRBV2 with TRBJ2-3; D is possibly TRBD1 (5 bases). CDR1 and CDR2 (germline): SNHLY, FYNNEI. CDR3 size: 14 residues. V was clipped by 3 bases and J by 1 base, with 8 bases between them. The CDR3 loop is CASSDDSRTDTQYF. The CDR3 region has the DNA TGTGCCAGCAGTGATGACAGCCGCACAGATACGCAGTATTTT.

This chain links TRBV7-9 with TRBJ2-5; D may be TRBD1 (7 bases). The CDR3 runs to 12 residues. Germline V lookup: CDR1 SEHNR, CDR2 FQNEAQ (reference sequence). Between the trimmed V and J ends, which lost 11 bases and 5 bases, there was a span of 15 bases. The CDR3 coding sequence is TGTGCCGTGAGACAGGGACTGGAGACCCAGTACTTC. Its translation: CAVRQGLETQYF. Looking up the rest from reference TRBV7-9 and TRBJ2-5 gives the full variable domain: DTGVSQNPRHKITKRGQNVTFRCDPISEHNRLYWYRQTLGQGPEFLTYFQNEAQLEKSRLLSDRFSAERPKGSFSTLEIQRTEQGDSAMYLCAVRQGLETQYFGPGTRLLVL.

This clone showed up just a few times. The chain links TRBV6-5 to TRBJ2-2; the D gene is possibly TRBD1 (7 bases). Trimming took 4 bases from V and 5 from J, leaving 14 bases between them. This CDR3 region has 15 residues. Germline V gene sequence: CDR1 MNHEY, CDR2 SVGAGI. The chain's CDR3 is CASSSPGGRTGELFF. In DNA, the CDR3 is TGTGCCAGCAGTTCCCCAGGGGGGAGGACCGGGGAGCTGTTTTTT.

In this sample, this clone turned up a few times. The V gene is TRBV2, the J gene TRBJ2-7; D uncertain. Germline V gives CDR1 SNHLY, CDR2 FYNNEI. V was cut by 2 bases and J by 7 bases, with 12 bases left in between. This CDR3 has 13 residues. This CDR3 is CASSEPFEIEQYF. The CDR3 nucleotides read TGTGCCAGCAGTGAACCCTTTGAGATAGAGCAGTACTTC.

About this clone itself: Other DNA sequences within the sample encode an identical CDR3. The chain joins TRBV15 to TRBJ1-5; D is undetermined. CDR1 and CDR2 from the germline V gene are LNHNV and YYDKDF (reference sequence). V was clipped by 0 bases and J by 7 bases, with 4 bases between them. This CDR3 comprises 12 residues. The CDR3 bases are TGTGCCACCAGCAGAGATAGCCAGCCCCAGCATTTT. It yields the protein CATSRDSQPQHF.

For the CDR3, the DNA is TGTGCCAGCAGCCAGGACAGGGGAAGCTCTGGGGCCAACGTCCTGACTTTC. It is translated as CASSQDRGSSGANVLTF. The chain links TRBV11-1 to TRBJ2-6; 9 bases are shared with TRBD1. From germline, CDR1 is SGHAT and CDR2 FQDESV (reference sequence). With 5 bases clipped from V and 0 bases from J, the junction kept 5 bases outside the gene matches. This CDR3 has 17 residues.

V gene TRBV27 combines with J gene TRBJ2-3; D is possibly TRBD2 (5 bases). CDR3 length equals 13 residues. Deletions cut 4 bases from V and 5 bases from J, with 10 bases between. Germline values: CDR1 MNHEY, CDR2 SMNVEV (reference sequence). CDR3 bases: TGTGCCAGCAGTTCCGGGAATCAAGATACGCAGTATTTT. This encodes CASSSGNQDTQYF.

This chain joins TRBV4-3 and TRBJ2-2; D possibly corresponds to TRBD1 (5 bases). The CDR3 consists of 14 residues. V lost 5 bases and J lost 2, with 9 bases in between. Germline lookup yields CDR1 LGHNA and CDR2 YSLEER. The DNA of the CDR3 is TGCGCCAGCAGCATAGACAGAAACACCGGGGAGCTGTTTTTT. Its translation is CASSIDRNTGELFF.

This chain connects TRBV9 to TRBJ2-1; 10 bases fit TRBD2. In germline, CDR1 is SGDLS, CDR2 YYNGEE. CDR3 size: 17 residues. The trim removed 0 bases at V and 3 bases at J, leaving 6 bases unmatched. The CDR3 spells CASSVDIAGGNYNEQFF. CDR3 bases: TGTGCCAGCAGCGTAGATATAGCGGGGGGCAACTACAATGAGCAGTTCTTC.

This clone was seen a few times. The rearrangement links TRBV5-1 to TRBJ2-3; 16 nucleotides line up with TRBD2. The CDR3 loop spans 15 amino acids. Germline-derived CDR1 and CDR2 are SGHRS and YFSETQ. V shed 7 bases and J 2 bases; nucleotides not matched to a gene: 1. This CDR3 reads CASGTSGGVTDTQYF. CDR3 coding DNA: TGCGCCAGCGGGACTAGCGGGGGGGTCACAGATACGCAGTATTTT.

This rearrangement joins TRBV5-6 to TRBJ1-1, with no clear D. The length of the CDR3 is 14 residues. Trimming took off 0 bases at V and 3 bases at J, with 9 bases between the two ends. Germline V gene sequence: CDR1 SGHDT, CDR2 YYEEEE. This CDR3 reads CASSLGAGDTEAFF. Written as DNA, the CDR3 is TGTGCCAGCAGCTTGGGGGCGGGTGACACTGAAGCTTTCTTT.

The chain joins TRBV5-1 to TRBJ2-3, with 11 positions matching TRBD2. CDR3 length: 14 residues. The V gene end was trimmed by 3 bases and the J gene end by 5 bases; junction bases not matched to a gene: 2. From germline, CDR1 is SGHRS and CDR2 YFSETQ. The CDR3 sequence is CASSSLAGGDTQYF. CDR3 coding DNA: TGCGCCAGCAGCTCGCTAGCGGGGGGAGATACGCAGTATTTT.

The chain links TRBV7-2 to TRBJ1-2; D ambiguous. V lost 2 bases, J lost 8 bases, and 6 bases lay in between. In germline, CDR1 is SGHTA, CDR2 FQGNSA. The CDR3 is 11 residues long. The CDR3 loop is CASSLIIGYTF. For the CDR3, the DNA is TGTGCCAGCAGCTTAATTATCGGCTACACCTTC.

CDR3: CASSPEGLTQHF. DNA for the CDR3: TGTGCCAGCAGCCCCGAGGGTTTGACCCAGCATTTT. This rearrangement joins TRBV7-9 to TRBJ1-5, with D hard to call. Germline-derived CDR1 and CDR2 are SEHNR and FQNEAQ (reference sequence). V dropped 5 bases and J dropped 11 bases, with 13 bases sitting between them. The CDR3 is 12 residues long.

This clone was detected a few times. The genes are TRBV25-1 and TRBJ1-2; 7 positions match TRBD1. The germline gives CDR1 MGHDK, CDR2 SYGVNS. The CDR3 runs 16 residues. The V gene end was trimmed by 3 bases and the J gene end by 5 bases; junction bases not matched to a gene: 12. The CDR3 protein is CASSDRPGQPPYGYTF. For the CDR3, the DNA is TGTGCCAGCAGTGACCGTCCGGGACAGCCTCCTTATGGCTACACCTTC.

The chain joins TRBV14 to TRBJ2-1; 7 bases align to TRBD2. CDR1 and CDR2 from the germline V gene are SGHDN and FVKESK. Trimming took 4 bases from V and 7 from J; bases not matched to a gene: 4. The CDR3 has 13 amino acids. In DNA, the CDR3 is TGTGCCAGCAGCCTAGCGGGCGGAAATGAGCAGTTCTTC. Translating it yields CASSLAGGNEQFF.

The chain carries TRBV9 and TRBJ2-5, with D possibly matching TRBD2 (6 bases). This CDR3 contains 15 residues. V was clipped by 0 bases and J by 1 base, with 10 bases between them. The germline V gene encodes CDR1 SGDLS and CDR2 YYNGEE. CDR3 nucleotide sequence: TGTGCCAGCAGCGTAGAGGAGGGGATCCAAGAGACCCAGTACTTC. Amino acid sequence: CASSVEEGIQETQYF.